A single sample gave rise to the 15 T cell receptor beta chains below, sequenced in a study of T-cell reconstitution after alpha-beta-depleted transplantation in children. Preparation of the TCRbeta library used unique molecular identifiers. TCRdb reanalysed the PCR reads using MiXCR and keeps one entry per CDR3 protein. Among roughly 790,000 distinct CDR3 sequences listed, approximately 15% were seen once. Sequenced material: PBMCs, mostly from graft donor cells, taken 360 days after TCRalphabeta/CD19-depleted stem cell transplant. These receptors all come from a male patient younger than 18 who had a stem cell transplant for acute lymphoblastic leukemia, so the T cells may come from the graft donor.

This clonotype was seen more than once but under ten times. The chain carries TRBV14 and TRBJ2-7; 8 nucleotides agree with TRBD1. CDR1 and CDR2 from the germline V gene are SGHDN and FVKESK. J lost 1 base, V lost 0 bases, and 14 bases had no gene match. The CDR3 is 19 residues long. CDR3: CASSQEGWPGDRGSYEQYF. Here the CDR3 DNA reads TGTGCCAGCAGCCAAGAAGGATGGCCGGGAGACAGGGGATCCTACGAGCAGTACTTC.

The sample holds a few counts of this clonotype. The chain couples TRBV18 to TRBJ2-7; TRBD2 matches 9 bases. The CDR3 covers 15 residues. The V segment lost 3 bases and the J segment 7 bases; nucleotides outside the gene matches: 10. Germline values: CDR1 KGHSH, CDR2 LQKENI. The DNA for the CDR3 is TGTGCCAGCTCACCTTTAGCGGGAGAAGGTACGGAGCAGTACTTC. The encoded protein is CASSPLAGEGTEQYF.

The chain links TRBV5-1 to TRBJ1-1; TRBD1 is a possible D gene (6 bases). Germline-derived CDR1 and CDR2 are SGHRS and YFSETQ. Trimming pared 2 bases from V and 4 bases from J, leaving 12 bases between. This CDR3 has 14 residues. The CDR3 sequence: CASSFLQGATEAFF. The CDR3 nucleotides are TGCGCCAGCAGCTTTTTACAGGGAGCCACTGAAGCTTTCTTT. The variable domain in full, completed from reference TRBV5-1 and TRBJ1-1, reads KAGVTQTPRYLIKTRGQQVTLSCSPISGHRSVSWYQQTPGQGLQFLFEYFSETQRNKGNFPGRFSGRQFSNSRSEMNVSTLELGDSALYLCASSFLQGATEAFFGQGTRLTVV.

This clonotype has just a few counts. CDR3 in amino acids: CASSLRGRIYGYTF. The CDR3 DNA reads as TGTGCCAGCAGTTTGAGGGGGCGCATCTATGGCTACACCTTC. The genes are TRBV12-3 or TRBV12-4 and TRBJ1-2; 7 bases agree with TRBD1. V gave up 3 bases and J gave up 4 bases; unmatched junction bases: 5. The CDR3 extends over 14 amino acids.

V and J are TRBV7-2 and TRBJ2-2; either TRBD1 or TRBD2 may supply D (5 bases each). Trimming stripped 4 bases from V and 4 bases from J, with 10 bases between. Germline CDR1 SGHTA, CDR2 FQGNSA. The CDR3 is 14 residues long. The CDR3 nucleotides are TGTGCCAGCAGCTGGGGGTTAGGCACCGGGGAGCTGTTTTTT. Encoded protein: CASSWGLGTGELFF.

This clonotype showed up many times. V usage is TRBV6-5 and J usage is TRBJ1-1; unclear D gene. The V gene's germline CDR1 is MNHEY and CDR2 SVGAGI. V was clipped by 0 bases and J by 3 bases, with 8 bases between them. This CDR3 has 14 amino acids. The DNA of the CDR3 is TGTGCCAGCAGTTACTCTCCGGCTTACACTGAAGCTTTCTTT. Translating it yields CASSYSPAYTEAFF.

This clonotype has a count of ten or more. The rearrangement uses TRBV29-1 and TRBJ2-1; D gene ambiguous. The V gene lost 6 bases and the J gene lost 0 bases, with 15 bases spanning the gap. Germline V gene sequence: CDR1 SQVTM, CDR2 ANQGSEA. CDR3 size: 15 residues. The CDR3 DNA is TGCAGCGTCGTGATACAGCAAAGCTCCTACAATGAGCAGTTCTTC. Translated, it gives CSVVIQQSSYNEQFF.

This chain joins TRBV5-1 and TRBJ2-7; 9 bases match TRBD2. Germline CDR1 SGHRS, CDR2 YFSETQ. The CDR3 extends over 13 amino acids. The V and J ends lost 5 bases and 5 bases, in that order; junction bases with no gene match: 5. This chain's CDR3 is CASRAGGSHEQYF. CDR3 sequence (DNA): TGCGCCAGCAGGGCGGGAGGGTCCCACGAGCAGTACTTC.

Points on this clonotype: At one end, the junction sequence differs from germline, possibly due to a read error. This sequence joins TRBV20-1 and TRBJ2-7; 8 bases are shared with TRBD1. Germline-derived CDR1 and CDR2 are DFQATT and SNEGSKA (reference sequence). The CDR3 length is 14 residues. The CDR3 coding sequence is TGCACTGCTAGCCACCCCGGACAGGGCTACGAGCAGTACTTC. Protein: CTASHPGQGYEQYF.

The CDR3 region has the DNA TGCAGTGCTAGGAAGGGAGAGACCCAGTACTTC. It specifies CSARKGETQYF. The gene calls are TRBV20-1 and TRBJ2-5; D not certain. The CDR3 spans 11 residues. V was pared by 3 bases and J by 4 bases, with 6 bases between. Germline assignment: CDR1 DFQATT and CDR2 SNEGSKA (reference sequence).

A few counts support this clonotype. The chain is built from TRBV27 and TRBJ2-4; D perhaps matches TRBD2 (6 bases). The CDR3 sequence is 15 residues long. Trimming stripped 6 bases from V and 5 bases from J, with 17 bases between. Germline assignment: CDR1 MNHEY and CDR2 SMNVEV (reference sequence). The CDR3 nucleotides read TGTGCCAGCAGCTCCGGAGGGTCCTTGCAAAACATTCAGTACTTC. Translated, it gives CASSSGGSLQNIQYF.

This clonotype was seen a handful of times. The J gene is TRBJ2-7, the V gene TRBV10-3; TRBD2 matches at 10 bases. Germline CDR1 reads ENHRY; CDR2 reads SYGVKD. The CDR3 has 14 amino acids. The V gene end was trimmed by 7 bases and the J gene end by 0 bases; junction bases not matched to a gene: 3. The CDR3 spells CAITRTSGSYEQYF. For the CDR3, the DNA is TGTGCCATCACAAGGACTAGCGGCTCCTACGAGCAGTACTTC.

The CDR3 protein is CSAKSRWGVANEQFF. CDR3 nucleotide sequence: TGCAGTGCTAAAAGCCGGTGGGGGGTGGCCAATGAGCAGTTCTTC. V and J are TRBV20-1 and TRBJ2-1; possible D gene TRBD2, 6 bases. The germline CDR1 and CDR2 sequences are DFQATT and SNEGSKA (reference sequence). Trimming shortened V by 4 bases and J by 6 bases, and 19 bases separated the two germline ends. CDR3 size: 15 residues.

This clonotype was detected a few times. The rearrangement uses TRBV5-1 and TRBJ1-3; D ambiguous. Trimming pared 0 bases from V and 10 bases from J, leaving 8 bases between. Germline assignment: CDR1 SGHRS and CDR2 YFSETQ. This CDR3 has 12 residues. In nucleotides, the CDR3 is TGCGCCAGCAGCTTGGCCGAGGGAACCATATATTTT. It yields the protein CASSLAEGTIYF.

V and J are TRBV7-9 and TRBJ2-1; 8 bases align to TRBD2. Germline lookup yields CDR1 SEHNR and CDR2 FQNEAQ (reference sequence). V lost 4 bases and J lost 2; bases outside the gene matches: 10. This CDR3 has 17 amino acids. CDR3 sequence reads: CASSSPVTSGAYNEQFF. CDR3 coding DNA: TGTGCCAGCAGCTCCCCCGTCACTAGCGGTGCCTACAATGAGCAGTTCTTC.